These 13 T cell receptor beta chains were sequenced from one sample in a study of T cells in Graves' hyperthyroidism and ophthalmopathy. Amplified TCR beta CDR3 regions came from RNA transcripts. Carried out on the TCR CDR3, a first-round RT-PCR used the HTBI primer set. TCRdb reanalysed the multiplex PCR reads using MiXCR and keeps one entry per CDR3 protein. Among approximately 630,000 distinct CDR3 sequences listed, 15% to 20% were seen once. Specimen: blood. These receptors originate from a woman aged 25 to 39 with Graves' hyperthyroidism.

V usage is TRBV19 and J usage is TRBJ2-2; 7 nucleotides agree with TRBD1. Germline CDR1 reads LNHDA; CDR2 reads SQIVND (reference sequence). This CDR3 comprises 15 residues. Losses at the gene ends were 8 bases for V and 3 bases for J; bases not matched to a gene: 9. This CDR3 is CASRTGQTYTGELFF. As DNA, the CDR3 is TGTGCCAGTCGAACGGGACAGACCTACACCGGGGAGCTGTTTTTT.

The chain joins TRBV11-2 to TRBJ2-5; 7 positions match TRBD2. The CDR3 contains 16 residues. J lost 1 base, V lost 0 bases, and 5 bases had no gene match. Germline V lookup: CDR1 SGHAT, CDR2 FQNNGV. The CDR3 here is CASSLDLGGSQETQYF. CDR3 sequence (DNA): TGTGCCAGCAGCTTAGATCTGGGAGGGAGCCAAGAGACCCAGTACTTC.

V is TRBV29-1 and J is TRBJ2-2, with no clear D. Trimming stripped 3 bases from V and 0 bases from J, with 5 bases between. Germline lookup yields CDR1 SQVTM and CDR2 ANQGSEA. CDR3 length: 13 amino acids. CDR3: CSVDRSNTGELFF. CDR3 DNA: TGCAGCGTTGACAGATCGAACACCGGGGAGCTGTTTTTT.

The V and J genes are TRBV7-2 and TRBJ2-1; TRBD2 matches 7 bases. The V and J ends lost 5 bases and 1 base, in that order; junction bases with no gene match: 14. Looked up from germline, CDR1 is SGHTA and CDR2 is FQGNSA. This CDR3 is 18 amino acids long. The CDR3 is CASSEELVGGLSYNEQFF. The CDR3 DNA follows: TGTGCCAGCAGCGAAGAACTAGTGGGAGGGCTTTCCTACAATGAGCAGTTCTTC.

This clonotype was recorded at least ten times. The CDR3 bases are TGTGCCAGCAGAATGGGACAACAAGGGGGATCGGACACCGGGGAGCTGTTTTTT. Its translation: CASRMGQQGGSDTGELFF. V and J are TRBV28 and TRBJ2-2; possibly TRBD1 for D (6 bases). CDR3 size: 18 residues. V lost 6 bases and J 3 bases, leaving 23 bases between the germline ends. The germline gives CDR1 MDHEN, CDR2 SYDVKM.

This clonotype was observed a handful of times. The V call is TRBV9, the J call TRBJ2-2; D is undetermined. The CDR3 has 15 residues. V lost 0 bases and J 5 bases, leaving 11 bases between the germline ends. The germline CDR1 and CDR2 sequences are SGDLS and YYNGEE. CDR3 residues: CASSVGFYSTGELFF. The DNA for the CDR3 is TGTGCCAGCAGCGTAGGTTTCTATTCGACCGGGGAGCTGTTTTTT. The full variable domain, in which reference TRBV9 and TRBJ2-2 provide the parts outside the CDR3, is DSGVTQTPKHLITATGQRVTLRCSPRSGDLSVYWYQQSLDQGLQFLIQYYNGEERAKGNILERFSAQQFPDLHSELNLSSLELGDSALYFCASSVGFYSTGELFFGEGSRLTVL.

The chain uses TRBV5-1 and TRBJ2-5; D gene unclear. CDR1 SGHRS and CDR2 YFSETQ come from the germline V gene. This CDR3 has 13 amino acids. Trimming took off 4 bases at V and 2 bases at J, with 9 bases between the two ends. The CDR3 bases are TGCGCCAGCAGCCAAACCCTTCAAGAGACCCAGTACTTC. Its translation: CASSQTLQETQYF.

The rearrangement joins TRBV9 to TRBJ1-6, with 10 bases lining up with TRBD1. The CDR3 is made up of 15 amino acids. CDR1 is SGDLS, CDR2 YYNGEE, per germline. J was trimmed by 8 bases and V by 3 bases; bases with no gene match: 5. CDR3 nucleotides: TGTGCCAGCAGCGCGACGACAGGGGGCTATTCACCCCTCCACTTT. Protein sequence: CASSATTGGYSPLHF.

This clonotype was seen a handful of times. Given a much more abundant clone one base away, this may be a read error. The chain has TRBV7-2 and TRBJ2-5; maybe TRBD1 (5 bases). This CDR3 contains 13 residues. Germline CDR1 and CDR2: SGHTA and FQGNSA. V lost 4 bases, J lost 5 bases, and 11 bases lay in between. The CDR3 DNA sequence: TGTACCAGCAGCTCGAACAAGGGGGAGACCCAGTACTTC. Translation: CTSSSNKGETQYF.

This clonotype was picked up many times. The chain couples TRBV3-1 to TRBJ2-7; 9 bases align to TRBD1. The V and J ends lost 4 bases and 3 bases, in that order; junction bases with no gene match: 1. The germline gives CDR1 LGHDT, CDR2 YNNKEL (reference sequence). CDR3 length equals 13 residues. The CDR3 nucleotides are TGTGCCAGCAGCCGGGACAGGGTCTACGAGCAGTACTTC. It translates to CASSRDRVYEQYF.

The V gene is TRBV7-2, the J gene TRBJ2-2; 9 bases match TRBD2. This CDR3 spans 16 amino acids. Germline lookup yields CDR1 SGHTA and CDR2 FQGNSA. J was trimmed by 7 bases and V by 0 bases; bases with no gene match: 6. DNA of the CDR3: TGTGCCAGCAGCTTAGCGAGGGCGGGAGGGAACGGGGAGCTGTTTTTT. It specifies CASSLARAGGNGELFF.

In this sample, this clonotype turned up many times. CDR3 in DNA: TGTGCCAGCAGCTTAGATCGGGGCCCGAGGGGTGAGCAGTTCTTC. This translates into CASSLDRGPRGEQFF. J is TRBJ2-1 and V is TRBV7-2; D is perhaps TRBD1 or TRBD2 (5 bases each). There are 15 residues in the CDR3. V shed 1 base and J shed 9 bases, with 16 bases lying between them. Germline assignment: CDR1 SGHTA and CDR2 FQGNSA.

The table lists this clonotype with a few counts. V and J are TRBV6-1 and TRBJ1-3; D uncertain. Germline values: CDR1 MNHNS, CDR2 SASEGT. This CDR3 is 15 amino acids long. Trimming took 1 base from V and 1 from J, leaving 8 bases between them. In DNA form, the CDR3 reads TGTGCCAGCAGTGAAGATAGGGCTTCTGGAAACACCATATATTTT. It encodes CASSEDRASGNTIYF.